The rows below give T cell receptor beta chains drawn from one sample of a study of T cell repertoires in cytomegalovirus infection. TCRdb re-derived calls from the reads in MiXCR, one entry per CDR3 protein. The sample carries approximately 400,000 distinct CDR3 sequences, about a third recorded once. Material for sequencing was PBMCs. The receptors derive from a human donor in good health (CMV status not recorded). Some clones in this sample may be carry-over from other donors' samples. The CDR3 runs from the conserved cysteine through the conserved F or W. D genes are given only for firm matches. Clone size is stated in some rows and not others, as once, few, many or a class when expanded.

j_call d_call clone_size v_call cdr3_nt cdr3_aa
TRBJ2-1 NA few TRBV6-1 TGTGCCAGCAAAGTTGGCCTCGGTGAGCAGTTCTTC CASKVGLGEQFF
TRBJ2-3 NA many TRBV7-8 TGTGCCAGCAGCTTTGGGGAGCAGGGGGGTGCAAATACGCAGTATTTT CASSFGEQGGANTQYF
TRBJ1-4 TRBD1 NA TRBV7-9 TGTGCCAGCAGCTTAGTGGGACAGGACCAAAAACTGTTTTTT CASSLVGQDQKLFF
TRBJ1-6 TRBD1 once TRBV20-1 TGCAGTGCTAGAGACCACTCAGGGACAGGCGGAGGTTCACCCCTCCACTTT CSARDHSGTGGGSPLHF
TRBJ2-5 NA few TRBV7-2 TGTGCCAGCAGTAAAAACCCCCAGCCGAGGCAAGAGACCCAGTACTTC CASSKNPQPRQETQYF
TRBJ1-5 NA NA TRBV20-1 TGCAGTGCTAGTCGGCGGGTAGGGTTGGATCAGCCCCAGCATTTT CSASRRVGLDQPQHF
TRBJ2-5 NA few TRBV24-1 TGTGCCACCAGTGACGCCTCCCAGGGTCGCGAGACCCAGTACTTC CATSDASQGRETQYF
TRBJ2-3 NA NA TRBV7-2 TGTGCCAGCAGCCACCCTAGCACAGATGCGCAGTATTTT CASSHPSTDAQYF
TRBJ2-7 NA NA TRBV6-1 TGTGCCAGCAGTTCCTACGGGACGGGGAAAACCTACGAGCAGTACTTC CASSSYGTGKTYEQYF
TRBJ2-1 TRBD1 NA TRBV28 TGTGCCAGCGGGGGACAGGAGTACAATGAGCAGTTCTTC CASGGQEYNEQFF
TRBJ2-5 NA NA TRBV7-9 TGTGCCAGCAGCTTAGCGGGCGGAGACCAAGAGACCCAGTACTTC CASSLAGGDQETQYF
TRBJ2-7 TRBD1 NA TRBV5-6 TGTGCCAGCAGCTTGGGGGACAGGGTTTTCTACGAGCAGTACTTC CASSLGDRVFYEQYF
TRBJ2-3 NA few TRBV5-4 TGTGCCAGCAGCTTGGAGGCGGGGATGGCAGATACGCAGTATTTT CASSLEAGMADTQYF
TRBJ2-6 TRBD1 many TRBV7-9 TGTGCCAGCAGCCCACAGGGGGCTGCTGGGGCCAACGTCCTGACTTTC CASSPQGAAGANVLTF
TRBJ2-2 TRBD2 once TRBV12-3/TRBV12-4 TGTGCCAGCAGACTCGGACTAGCGGGGTACGGGGAGCGTTTTTTT CASRLGLAGYGERFF
TRBJ1-6 NA NA TRBV11-2 TGTGCCAGCAGCTTAGATCAAGGCTGGTACTCACCCCTCCACTTT CASSLDQGWYSPLHF
TRBJ1-1 NA NA TRBV2 TGTGCCAGCAGTGAAGGCAGGGTGACCACTGAAGCTTTCTTT CASSEGRVTTEAFF
TRBJ2-4 NA many TRBV7-2 TGTGCCAGCAGCTTTAGTTCGGCCAAAAACATTCAGTACTTC CASSFSSAKNIQYF
TRBJ2-3 TRBD2 few TRBV12-3/TRBV12-4 TGTGCCAGCACCCAAGGACTAGCGGGACGCACAGATACGCAGTATTTT CASTQGLAGRTDTQYF
TRBJ1-2 NA NA TRBV5-6 TGTGCCAGCAGCTTGAAGGACGCGCTCTATGGCTACACCTTC CASSLKDALYGYTF
TRBJ2-2 NA many TRBV6-2/TRBV6-3 TGTGCCAGCAGTTATGGCCAGGAGGTCACCGGGGAGCTGTTTTTT CASSYGQEVTGELFF
TRBJ2-4 NA NA TRBV3-1 TGTGCCAGCAGCCAGGTGGCGGGGACGAGAAACATTCAGTACTTC CASSQVAGTRNIQYF
TRBJ2-1 TRBD2 many TRBV7-2 TGTGCCAGCAGGCGAGTGGGGACTAGCGGCAACAATGAGCAGTTCTTC CASRRVGTSGNNEQFF
TRBJ1-4 NA NA TRBV20-1 TGCAGTGCCCCGCGGGACGTTGCAACTAATGAAAAACTGTTTTTT CSAPRDVATNEKLFF
TRBJ2-3 NA NA TRBV5-6 TGTGCCAGCAGCTTCACAGGGTCAGATACGCAGTATTTT CASSFTGSDTQYF
TRBJ2-7 NA few TRBV4-1 TGCGCCAGCAGCCAAGGAGGGGGGGACAGCAATATCTACGAGCAGTACTTC CASSQGGGDSNIYEQYF
TRBJ2-3 TRBD2 NA TRBV6-4 TGTGCCAGCAGTGAAGGGACTAGCGGGGGAGATACGAAGTATTTT CASSEGTSGGDTKYF
TRBJ1-1 NA many TRBV7-2 TGTGCCAGCAGCTTAAACAGGGCCATGAACACTGAAGCTTTCTTT CASSLNRAMNTEAFF
TRBJ2-7 NA NA TRBV30 TGTGCCTGGAGTGGCCTCCAAGACTCCTACGAGCAGTACTTC CAWSGLQDSYEQYF
TRBJ2-1 NA NA TRBV28 TGTGCCAGCTCTCTGGGGGGGACAGCGGGGAATGAGCAGTTCTTC CASSLGGTAGNEQFF
TRBJ2-7 NA NA TRBV18 TGTGCCAGCTCACCAGTTGTCACCTCGTACGAGCAGTACTTC CASSPVVTSYEQYF
TRBJ1-2 NA many TRBV7-8 TGTGCCAGCAGTCCGAACCGGCGGGGAGAGTTTTATGGCTACACCTTC CASSPNRRGEFYGYTF
TRBJ2-5 NA once TRBV20-1 TGCAGTGCTAGGGACCCCGGGCAAGAGACCCAGTACTTC CSARDPGQETQYF
TRBJ2-7 NA few TRBV20-1 TGCAGTGCTAGAGAGGGTAACTACGAGCAGTACTTC CSAREGNYEQYF
TRBJ1-5 NA NA TRBV6-8 TGTGCCCGCAGCCCACCGTCTGGGGCTGACTATAGCAATCAGCCCCAGCATTTT CARSPPSGADYSNQPQHF
TRBJ2-2 NA NA TRBV7-6 TGTGCCAGCAGCGCCCGACAGAACACCGGGGAGCTGTTTTTT CASSARQNTGELFF
TRBJ1-5 TRBD1 NA TRBV13 TGTGCCAGCAGCGCAGGACAGGGTACTCAGCCCCAGCATTTT CASSAGQGTQPQHF
TRBJ2-2 TRBD2 many TRBV7-2 TGTGCCAGCAGCTTAGTAGCGGGGACATACACGGGGGAGCTGTTTTTT CASSLVAGTYTGELFF
TRBJ1-1 NA few TRBV7-6 TGTGCCAGCAGCCGTAGTGGGGGCATGAACACTGAAGCTTTCTTT CASSRSGGMNTEAFF
TRBJ1-4 TRBD1 few TRBV5-6 TGTGCCAGCAGCCTGACAGGGCGGGCTGAAAAACTGTTTTTT CASSLTGRAEKLFF
TRBJ1-5 NA NA TRBV12-3/TRBV12-4 TGTGCCAGCAGTTTCCAGAACAATCAGCCCCAGCATTTT CASSFQNNQPQHF
TRBJ2-6 NA NA TRBV20-1 TGCAGTGCCCTCCGGGGCTTGGGGGCCAACGTCCTGACTTTC CSALRGLGANVLTF
TRBJ2-1 TRBD1 many TRBV7-8 TGTGCCAGCAGTTCTCGAGTGGCACAGGGGCAGCAGTTCTTC CASSSRVAQGQQFF
TRBJ2-5 NA NA TRBV7-2 TGTGCCAGCAGCTTAGGGGGGCGGACACCTCAAGAGACCCAGTACTTC CASSLGGRTPQETQYF
TRBJ1-1 NA few TRBV6-5 TGTGCCAGCAGTTACTCGGGGAAGGGGATGAACACTGAAGCTTTCTTT CASSYSGKGMNTEAFF
TRBJ1-2 NA many TRBV7-2 TGTGCCAGCAGTCCTTATACCGACCCAGATGGTAACTATGGCTACACCTTC CASSPYTDPDGNYGYTF
TRBJ2-3 NA NA TRBV6-2/TRBV6-3 TGTGCCAGCAGCGAGCTGGCAAGAAGCACAGATACGCAGTATTTT CASSELARSTDTQYF
TRBJ1-2 NA NA TRBV28 TGTGCCAGTGGGGCGGGGGGTTTATATGGCTACACCTTC CASGAGGLYGYTF